The clone carrying this T cell receptor beta chain was counted once. Its antigen is not identified. The entry originates in a study of T cell responses to AZD1222 COVID-19 vaccine. Study conclusions and caveats: Clonal diversity was possibly underestimated, and white British individuals and females predominated among donors. Sampling captured repertoires only after the peak T cell response.

Sequenced by immunoSEQ multiplex PCR; TCRdb stores in-frame clones only, minus some. The sample yields approximately 170,000 clones, about 91% seen once. In germline, CDR1 is MNHEY, CDR2 SMNVEV (reference sequence). The junction had 2 bases not matched to a gene; V was cut back by 3 bases and J by 3 bases. The CDR3 runs 15 residues. The V gene is TRBV27, the J gene TRBJ1-5; the match to TRBD1 covers 10 bases. This sequence originates from an adult in good health. Sequenced here: peripheral blood, sampled on day 0 of AZD1222 vaccination. The CDR3 DNA is TGTGCCAGCAGTTTTGGGACAGGGGCCAATCAGCCCCAGCATTTT. It is translated as CASSFGTGANQPQHF.